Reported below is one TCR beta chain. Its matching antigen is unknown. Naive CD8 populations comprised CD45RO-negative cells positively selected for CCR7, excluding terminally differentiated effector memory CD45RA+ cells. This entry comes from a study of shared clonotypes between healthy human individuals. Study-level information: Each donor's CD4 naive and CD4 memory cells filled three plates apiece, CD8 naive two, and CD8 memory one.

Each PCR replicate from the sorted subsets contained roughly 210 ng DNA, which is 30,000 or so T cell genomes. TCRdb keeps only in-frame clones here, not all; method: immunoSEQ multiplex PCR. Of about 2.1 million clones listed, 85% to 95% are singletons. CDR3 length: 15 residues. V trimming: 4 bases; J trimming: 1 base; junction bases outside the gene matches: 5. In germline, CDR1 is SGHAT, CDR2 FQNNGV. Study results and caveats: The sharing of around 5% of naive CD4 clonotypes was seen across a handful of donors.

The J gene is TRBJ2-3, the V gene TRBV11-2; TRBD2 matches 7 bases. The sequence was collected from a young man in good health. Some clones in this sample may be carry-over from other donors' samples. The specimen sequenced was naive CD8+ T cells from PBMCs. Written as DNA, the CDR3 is TGTGCCAGCAGCTCGGTGGGAGGGGGCACAGATACGCAGTATTTT. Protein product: CASSSVGGGTDTQYF. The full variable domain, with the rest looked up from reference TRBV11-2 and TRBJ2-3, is EAGVAQSPRYKIIEKRQSVAFWCNPISGHATLYWYQQILGQGPKLLIQFQNNGVVDDSQLPKDRFSAERLKGVDSTLKIQPAKLEDSAVYLCASSSVGGGTDTQYFGPGTRLTVL.